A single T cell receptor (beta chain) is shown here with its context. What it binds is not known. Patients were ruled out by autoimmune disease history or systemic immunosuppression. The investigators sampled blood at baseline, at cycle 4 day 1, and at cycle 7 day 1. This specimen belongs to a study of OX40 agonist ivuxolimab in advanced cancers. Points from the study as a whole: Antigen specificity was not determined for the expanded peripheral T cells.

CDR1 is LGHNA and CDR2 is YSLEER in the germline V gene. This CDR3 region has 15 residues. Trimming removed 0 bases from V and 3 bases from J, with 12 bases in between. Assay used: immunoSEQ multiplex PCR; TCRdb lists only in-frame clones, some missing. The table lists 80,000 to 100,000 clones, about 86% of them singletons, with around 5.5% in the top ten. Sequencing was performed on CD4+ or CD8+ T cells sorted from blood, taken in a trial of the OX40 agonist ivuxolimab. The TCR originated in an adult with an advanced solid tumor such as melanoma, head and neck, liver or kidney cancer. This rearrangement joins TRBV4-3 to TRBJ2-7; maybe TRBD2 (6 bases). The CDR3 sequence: CASSQDAGNYYEQYF. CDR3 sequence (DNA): TGCGCCAGCAGCCAAGATGCGGGGAACTACTACGAGCAGTACTTC.